This T cell receptor (beta chain) was recorded in a study of shared clonotypes between healthy human individuals. As for the study in general: The cohort had two women and a few men, ages 18 to 49.

CD45RO-negative CD8 cells positively selected for CCR7 made up the naive population, which excluded terminally differentiated effector memory CD45RA+ cells. TCRdb keeps only in-frame clones here, not all; method: immunoSEQ multiplex PCR. The sample lists about 800,000 clones; 90% to 98% were seen once. The V gene's germline CDR1 is SNHLY and CDR2 FYNNEI. Trimming shortened V by 3 bases and J by 1 base, and 6 bases separated the two germline ends. CDR3 length: 13 amino acids. The TCR originated in a man between 25 and 39 years old in good health. The material sequenced was naive CD8+ T cells sorted from blood. The chain joins TRBV2 to TRBJ1-1; D call uncertain. CDR3 in DNA: TGTGCCAGCAGTGACGGTGGGAACACTGAAGCTTTCTTT. Its translation: CASSDGGNTEAFF.